These 5 T cell receptor beta chains came from one sample sequenced in a study of blood T cell repertoires in COVID-19. The method was immunoSEQ multiplex PCR; TCRdb's version includes in-frame clones alone and lacks a portion of them. The data contain roughly 260,000 clones, around 90% of them singletons. The sample consisted of peripheral blood. All receptors derive from a woman aged 45-60 years who had recovered from COVID-19.

This sequence joins TRBV3-1 (or the pseudogene TRBV3-2) and TRBJ2-3; tentatively, D is TRBD1 (5 bases). This CDR3 contains 18 residues. Between the trimmed V and J ends, which lost 0 bases and 4 bases, there was a span of 20 bases. In germline, CDR1 is LGHDT, CDR2 YNNKEL (reference sequence). The CDR3 DNA is TGTGCCAGCAGCCAAGACGCAGGGTTTTCGGACGAGGCAGATACGCAGTATTTT. Amino acids: CASSQDAGFSDEADTQYF.

This chain connects TRBV4-3 to TRBJ2-1; the match to TRBD2 covers 7 bases. V trimming: 0 bases; J trimming: 4 bases; junction bases outside the gene matches: 3. The CDR3 is made up of 15 amino acids. Germline V gene lookup returns CDR1 LGHNA and CDR2 YSLEER. The CDR3 coding sequence is TGCGCCAGCAGCCAAGATAGCGGGCCTTACAATGAGCAGTTCTTC. Translated: CASSQDSGPYNEQFF.

J is TRBJ2-1 and V is TRBV30; TRBD2 matches 10 bases. The CDR3 runs 12 residues. J gave up 14 bases and V 2 bases, and 6 bases lay outside the gene matches. Per germline, CDR1 GTSNPN and CDR2 SVGIG (reference sequence). Written as DNA, the CDR3 is TGTGCCTGGAGTTCTCGGGGGACTAGCGAGTTCTTC. Translated: CAWSSRGTSEFF.

The rearrangement links TRBV6-6 to TRBJ2-1, with D unclear. CDR3 length equals 15 residues. The V and J ends lost 2 bases and 3 bases respectively, with 11 bases between them. Germline CDR1 reads MNHNY; CDR2 reads SVGAGI (reference sequence). As DNA, the CDR3 is TGTGCCAGCAGTTACGGCGGCAGTCGCTACAATGAGCAGTTCTTC. The encoded protein is CASSYGGSRYNEQFF.

V and J are TRBV18 and TRBJ2-1; 10 bases are a match to TRBD2. In germline, CDR1 is KGHSH, CDR2 LQKENI. The V segment lost 0 bases and the J segment 12 bases; nucleotides outside the gene matches: 8. The CDR3 consists of 15 residues. The CDR3 nucleotides read TGTGCCAGCTCACCACCGCGGGCTAGCGGGAGTAGGCAGTTCTTC. Translated: CASSPPRASGSRQFF.